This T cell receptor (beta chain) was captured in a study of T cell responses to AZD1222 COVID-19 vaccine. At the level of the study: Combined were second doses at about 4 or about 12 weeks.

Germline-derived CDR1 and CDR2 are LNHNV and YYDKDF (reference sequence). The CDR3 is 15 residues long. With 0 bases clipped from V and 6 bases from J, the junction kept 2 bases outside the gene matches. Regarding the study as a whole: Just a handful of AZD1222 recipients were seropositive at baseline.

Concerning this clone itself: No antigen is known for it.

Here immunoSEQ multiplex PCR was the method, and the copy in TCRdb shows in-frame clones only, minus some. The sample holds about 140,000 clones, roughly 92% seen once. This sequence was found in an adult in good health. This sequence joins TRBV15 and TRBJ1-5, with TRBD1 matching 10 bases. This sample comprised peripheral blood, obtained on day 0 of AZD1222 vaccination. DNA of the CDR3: TGTGCCACCAGCAGAGACCGGGACAGGGGTCAGCCCCAGCATTTT. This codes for CATSRDRDRGQPQHF.